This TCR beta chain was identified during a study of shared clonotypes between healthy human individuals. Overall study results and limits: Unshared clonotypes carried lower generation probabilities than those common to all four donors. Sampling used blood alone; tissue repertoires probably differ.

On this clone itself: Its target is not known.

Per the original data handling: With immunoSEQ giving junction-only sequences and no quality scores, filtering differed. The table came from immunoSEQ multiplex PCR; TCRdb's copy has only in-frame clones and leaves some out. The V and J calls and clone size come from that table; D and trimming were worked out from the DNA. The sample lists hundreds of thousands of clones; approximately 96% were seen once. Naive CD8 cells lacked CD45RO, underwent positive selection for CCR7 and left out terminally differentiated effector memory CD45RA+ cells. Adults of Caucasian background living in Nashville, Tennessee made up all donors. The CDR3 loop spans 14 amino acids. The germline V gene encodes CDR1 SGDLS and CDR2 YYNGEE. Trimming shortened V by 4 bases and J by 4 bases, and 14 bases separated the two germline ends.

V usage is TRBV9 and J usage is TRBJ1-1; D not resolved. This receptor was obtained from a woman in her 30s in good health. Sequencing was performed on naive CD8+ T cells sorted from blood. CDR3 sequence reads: CASSPDSFSTEAFF. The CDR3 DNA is TGTGCCAGCAGCCCTGATTCCTTTTCCACTGAAGCTTTCTTT.